The entry below gives a single TCR beta chain sequence along with its context. Roughly 10 milliliters of peripheral blood were drawn from each donor into EDTA-treated tubes. V shed 3 bases, J shed 4 bases, and the junction held 13 bases outside the gene matches. Germline CDR1 and CDR2: GTSNPN and SVGIG (reference sequence). The CDR3 sequence is 16 residues long. The data belong to a study of blood T cells in healthy people across ages. The use of a sample-barcoded 5' primer and a J-beta primer mix characterized a second PCR of roughly 7 to 11 cycles. Each cDNA molecule was tagged by a template-switch adaptor that had 12 random nucleotides. Each CDR3 protein gets one entry after TCRdb re-called the 5' RACE reads with MiXCR. The sample includes about 780,000 distinct CDR3 sequences, about 45% of them seen just once.

Sample: blood. This clonotype was obtained from a man of 80 years or more in good health. This sequence joins TRBV30 and TRBJ2-7; 9 bases align to TRBD2. The CDR3 reads CAWRRGGASGAYEQYF. As DNA, the CDR3 is TGTGCCTGGAGGCGGGGAGGGGCTAGCGGGGCTTACGAGCAGTACTTC.